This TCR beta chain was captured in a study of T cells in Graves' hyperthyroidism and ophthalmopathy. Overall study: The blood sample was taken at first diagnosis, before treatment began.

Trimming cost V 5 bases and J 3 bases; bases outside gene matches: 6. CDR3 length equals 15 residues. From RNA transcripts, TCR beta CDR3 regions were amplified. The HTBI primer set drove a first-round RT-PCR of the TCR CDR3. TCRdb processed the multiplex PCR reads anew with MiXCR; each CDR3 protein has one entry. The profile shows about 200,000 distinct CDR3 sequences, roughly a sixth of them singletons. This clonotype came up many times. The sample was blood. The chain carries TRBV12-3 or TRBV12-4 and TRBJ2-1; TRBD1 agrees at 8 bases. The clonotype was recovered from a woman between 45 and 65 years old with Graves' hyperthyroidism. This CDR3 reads CASSHMGQDYNEQFF. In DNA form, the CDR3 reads TGTGCCAGCAGTCATATGGGACAGGACTACAATGAGCAGTTCTTC.